This is a list of T cell receptor beta chains from one sample in a study of T cell responses to AZD1222 COVID-19 vaccine. Sequencing used immunoSEQ multiplex PCR; TCRdb keeps in-frame clones, though not all of them. Among about 73,000 clones listed, roughly 89% were seen once. Sample: peripheral blood, taken 28 days after the second AZD1222 dose. Source of these receptors: an adult who received the AZD1222 COVID-19 vaccine. The CDR3 runs from the conserved cysteine through the conserved F or W. A D gene is named only where the DNA matches it firmly. For some rows the clone size is stated as once, few or many, or as a class when expanded; others skip it.

J,V,D,size,CDR3,DNA
TRBJ2-5,TRBV4-2,-,few,CASSREYQETQYF,TGTGCCAGCAGCCGAGAGTACCAAGAGACCCAGTACTTC
TRBJ1-1,TRBV19,-,-,CASTPRTANTEAFF,TGTGCCAGTACCCCCCGGACAGCGAACACTGAAGCTTTCTTT
TRBJ1-6,TRBV28,-,-,CASSPPAGDFNSPLHF,TGTGCCAGCAGTCCTCCGGCAGGGGATTTTAATTCACCCCTCCACTTT
TRBJ2-7,TRBV7-2,-,-,CASSFRLPGPVGYEQYF,TGTGCCAGCAGCTTTAGGTTGCCAGGTCCCGTGGGTTACGAGCAGTACTTC
TRBJ2-1,TRBV7-3,-,once,CASSLGLATYNEQFF,TGTGCCAGCAGCTTAGGGCTAGCAACCTACAATGAGCAGTTCTTC
TRBJ2-1,TRBV6-5,TRBD2,-,CASSYSQAGGLKFF,TGTGCCAGCAGTTACTCCCAAGCGGGAGGATTAAAGTTCTTC
TRBJ1-5,TRBV24-1,-,-,CATSDLSAMGARYHQPQHF,TGTGCCACCAGTGATTTGAGTGCCATGGGGGCGCGCTATCATCAGCCCCAGCATTTT
TRBJ2-1,TRBV24-1,-,-,CATGLTFGDEQFF,TGTGCCACTGGACTGACGTTCGGGGATGAGCAGTTCTTC
TRBJ2-1,TRBV19,-,few,CASSMVGSSYNEQFF,TGTGCCAGTAGTATGGTCGGAAGCTCCTACAATGAGCAGTTCTTC
TRBJ2-2,TRBV5-1,TRBD2,-,CASSLYSGATGELFF,TGCGCCAGCAGCTTGTATAGCGGGGCCACCGGGGAGCTGTTTTTT
TRBJ2-7,TRBV14,TRBD1,-,CASSLKTGGAEQYF,TGTGCCAGCAGCTTAAAAACAGGGGGCGCCGAGCAGTACTTC
TRBJ2-6,TRBV6-6,-,-,CASSRAGVSSGANVLTF,TGTGCCAGCAGTAGGGCAGGGGTAAGCTCTGGGGCCAACGTCCTGACTTTC
TRBJ1-3,TRBV11-3,-,-,CASSLGQNTIYF,TGTGCCAGCAGCTTGGGGCAAAACACCATATATTTT
TRBJ1-2,TRBV10-3,TRBD1,-,CAISDLVTGGENNYGYTF,TGTGCCATCAGTGATTTGGTGACAGGGGGCGAGAATAACTATGGCTACACCTTC
TRBJ2-5,TRBV11-1,-,-,CASTPSRALVETQYF,TGTGCCAGCACCCCTAGCAGGGCGTTGGTAGAGACCCAGTACTTC
TRBJ2-2,TRBV5-4,-,-,CASSLGQGINTGELFF,TGTGCCAGCAGCTTGGGGCAGGGCATTAACACCGGGGAGCTGTTTTTT
TRBJ2-7,TRBV29-1,-,-,CSVVGGSSYEQYF,TGCAGCGTTGTTGGGGGTAGCTCCTACGAGCAGTACTTC
TRBJ1-5,TRBV10-1,TRBD1,-,CASSESTGVKAVNQPQHF,TGCGCCAGCAGTGAGTCAACAGGGGTAAAAGCTGTTAATCAGCCCCAGCATTTT
TRBJ1-1,TRBV27,-,-,CASSLSDRSGTEAFF,TGTGCCAGCAGTTTATCGGACAGATCGGGCACTGAAGCTTTCTTT
TRBJ2-3,TRBV11-3,-,-,CASSLVVGSSDTQYF,TGTGCCAGCAGCTTAGTTGTTGGGAGCTCAGATACGCAGTATTTT
TRBJ2-1,TRBV7-8,TRBD2,-,CASSLGLAGVYEQFF,TGTGCCAGCAGCTTAGGCCTAGCGGGGGTCTATGAGCAGTTCTTC
TRBJ2-3,TRBV7-7,-,-,CASSLAIEGGGTDTQYF,TGTGCCAGCAGCTTAGCGATAGAGGGCGGGGGCACAGATACGCAGTATTTT
TRBJ2-3,TRBV6-5,-,-,CASSPVWGADTQYF,TGTGCCAGCAGCCCCGTTTGGGGCGCAGATACGCAGTATTTT
TRBJ1-1,TRBV15,-,-,CATSRDLPSLNTEAFF,TGTGCCACCAGCAGAGATCTTCCCAGCCTGAACACTGAAGCTTTCTTT
TRBJ1-1,TRBV2,-,-,CASSVARANTEAFF,TGTGCCAGCAGCGTCGCCAGGGCAAACACTGAAGCTTTCTTT
TRBJ1-5,TRBV4-1,TRBD1,-,CASSPGQLSNQPQHF,TGCGCCAGCAGCCCGGGACAGCTTAGCAATCAGCCCCAGCATTTT
TRBJ2-7,TRBV5-4,TRBD1,-,CASSLAGQGSYEQYF,TGTGCCAGCAGCTTGGCGGGACAGGGGTCCTACGAGCAGTACTTC
TRBJ2-2,TRBV5-1,-,-,CASSLGFKTTGELFF,TGCGCCAGCAGCTTGGGGTTTAAGACAACCGGGGAGCTGTTTTTT
TRBJ1-1,TRBV5-8,TRBD1,-,CASSLADRGREEAFF,TGTGCCAGCAGCTTGGCCGACAGGGGCCGTGAGGAGGCTTTCTTT
TRBJ1-4,TRBV14,-,-,CASSNNRKLFF,TGTGCCAGCAGCAACAACAGGAAACTGTTTTTT
TRBJ2-3,TRBV19,TRBD2,-,CASSPGTSGSRADTQYF,TGTGCCAGTAGTCCGGGGACTAGCGGGAGTAGAGCAGATACGCAGTATTTT
TRBJ2-2,TRBV5-1,TRBD1,once,CASSLQGGTGELFF,TGCGCCAGCAGCTTACAGGGGGGCACCGGGGAGCTGTTTTTT
TRBJ1-6,TRBV5-1,-,-,CASSFEGGLGSPLHF,TGCGCCAGCAGCTTCGAGGGGGGACTCGGGTCACCCCTCCACTTT
TRBJ2-5,TRBV5-4,-,-,CASSPWASDYQETQYF,TGTGCCAGCAGCCCGTGGGCTAGCGATTACCAAGAGACCCAGTACTTC
TRBJ1-5,TRBV12-5,-,-,CASAPGQNQPQHF,TGTGCTAGTGCCCCGGGTCAAAATCAGCCCCAGCATTTT
TRBJ2-3,TRBV5-6,TRBD2,once,CASSLVGLAPGTDTQYF,TGTGCCAGCAGCTTGGTAGGACTAGCTCCCGGCACAGATACGCAGTATTTT
TRBJ1-5,TRBV19,TRBD1,-,CASRRGTGSNQPQHF,TGTGCCAGTAGGCGCGGGACAGGGAGCAATCAGCCCCAGCATTTT
TRBJ1-2,TRBV19,TRBD1,-,CASMGTGSHGYTF,TGTGCCAGTATGGGGACAGGGAGTCACGGCTACACCTTC
TRBJ1-3,TRBV14,-,-,CASSQRGAGNTIYF,TGTGCCAGCAGCCAAAGAGGGGCCGGAAACACCATATATTTT
TRBJ2-1,TRBV11-3,-,-,CASSSWTEYNEQFF,TGTGCCAGCAGCTCCTGGACGGAGTACAATGAGCAGTTCTTC
TRBJ2-1,TRBV6-6,-,-,CASRQGAVYNEQFF,TGTGCCAGCAGACAGGGAGCCGTATACAATGAGCAGTTCTTC
TRBJ1-1,TRBV7-9,-,-,CASSTYAGVNTEAFF,TGTGCCAGCAGCACCTATGCGGGGGTAAACACTGAAGCTTTCTTT
TRBJ1-6,TRBV28,-,-,CASRWGGGVESNSPLHF,TGTGCCAGCCGCTGGGGCGGGGGCGTAGAGAGTAATTCACCCCTCCACTTT
TRBJ1-5,TRBV28,TRBD1,once,CASSNGQGHQPQHF,TGTGCCAGCAGCAACGGACAGGGTCATCAGCCCCAGCATTTT
TRBJ2-3,TRBV21-1,-,-,CASLTLAGGLTSTDTQYF,TGTGCCAGCTTAACCCTAGCGGGAGGACTAACTAGCACAGATACGCAGTATTTT
TRBJ1-1,TRBV9,-,once,CASSVMGNTEAFF,TGTGCCAGCAGCGTAATGGGGAACACTGAAGCTTTCTTT
TRBJ2-1,TRBV6-6,-,-,CASSTWDGRYNEQFF,TGTGCCAGCAGTACCTGGGACGGGAGATACAATGAGCAGTTCTTC
TRBJ2-3,TRBV9,TRBD2,-,CASSASGRAVDTQYF,TGTGCCAGCAGCGCTAGCGGGAGGGCCGTAGATACGCAGTATTTT
TRBJ2-2,TRBV7-2,-,-,CASSLALVGTGELFF,TGTGCCAGCAGCTTAGCCTTAGTGGGGACCGGGGAGCTGTTTTTT